Below are 7 T cell receptor beta chains sequenced from a single sample in a study of blood T cell repertoires in COVID-19. Repertoires were generated with immunoSEQ multiplex PCR, while TCRdb's copy carries only in-frame clones and drops some. The sample holds 45,000 to 55,000 clones, over 75% seen once. The sample comprised peripheral blood. The receptors were gathered from a human donor in a cohort sampled during active COVID-19.

Only one count was recorded for this clone. V usage is TRBV9 and J usage is TRBJ2-2; 7 bases agree with TRBD1. The germline V gene encodes CDR1 SGDLS and CDR2 YYNGEE. The ends lost 0 bases at V and 4 bases at J; junction bases unmatched: 3. The CDR3 spans 15 residues. In DNA form, the CDR3 reads TGTGCCAGCAGCGTAGCTGGGACAGCCACCGGGGAGCTGTTTTTT. Its translation is CASSVAGTATGELFF.

This clone was counted between two and nine times. The chain combines TRBV7-9 with TRBJ1-1; 7 bases fit TRBD1. After removal of 2 bases from V and 5 bases from J, the junction contained 5 bases not matched to a gene. Germline V CDR1 and CDR2: SEHNR, FQNEAQ (reference sequence). The CDR3 covers 14 residues. CDR3 DNA sequence: TGTGCCAGCAGCTTACAACAGGGGAGGACTGAAGCTTTCTTT. Amino acids: CASSLQQGRTEAFF.

The rearrangement links TRBV2 to TRBJ2-6, with D possibly matching TRBD2 (5 bases). The germline V gene encodes CDR1 SNHLY and CDR2 FYNNEI. This CDR3 is built from 15 residues. V lost 4 bases and J lost 1, with 8 bases in between. Here the CDR3 reads CASSGESSGANVLTF. As DNA, the CDR3 is TGTGCCAGCAGTGGGGAGAGTTCTGGGGCCAACGTCCTGACTTTC.

The rearrangement joins TRBV11-3 to TRBJ2-5; D not certain. The CDR3 sequence is 13 residues long. Trimming pared 2 bases from V and 1 base from J, leaving 5 bases between. CDR1 and CDR2 (germline): SGHNT, YENEEA. CDR3 DNA sequence: TGTGCCAGCAGCTTAAGCGCCCAAGAGACCCAGTACTTC. Translating gives CASSLSAQETQYF.

The genes are TRBV7-2 and TRBJ1-2; 7 bases line up with TRBD1. The CDR3 spans 16 residues. Trimming at V came to 5 bases and at J to 4 bases, leaving 13 bases not matched to a gene. Germline lookup yields CDR1 SGHTA and CDR2 FQGNSA. In DNA, the CDR3 is TGTGCCAGCAGCCCCAAGGGGACAGTGAATACCTATGGCTACACCTTC. This encodes CASSPKGTVNTYGYTF. Filled out from reference TRBV7-2 and TRBJ1-2, the complete variable domain reads GAGVSQSPSNKVTEKGKDVELRCDPISGHTALYWYRQSLGQGLEFLIYFQGNSAPDKSGLPSDRFSAERTGGSVSTLTIQRTQQEDSAVYLCASSPKGTVNTYGYTFGSGTRLTVV.

The rearrangement links TRBV5-1 to TRBJ1-2, with 8 nucleotides matching TRBD1. The CDR3 is 18 residues long. From germline, CDR1 is SGHRS and CDR2 YFSETQ. V gave up 2 bases and J gave up 0 bases; unmatched junction bases: 12. CDR3 protein: CASSLEIRQGPSNYGYTF. CDR3 in DNA: TGCGCCAGCAGCTTAGAGATTAGACAGGGGCCATCTAACTATGGCTACACCTTC.

V usage is TRBV9 and J usage is TRBJ2-1; tentatively, D is TRBD2 (5 bases). CDR3 length: 13 amino acids. V shed 4 bases and J shed 7 bases, with 12 bases lying between them. Germline loops: CDR1 SGDLS, CDR2 YYNGEE. CDR3 nucleotide sequence: TGTGCCAGCAGCCGGGCCCGGGAAAATGAGCAGTTCTTC. Its protein is CASSRARENEQFF.